The rows below give T cell receptor beta chains drawn from one sample of a study of T cell repertoires in cytomegalovirus infection. TCRdb independently ran MiXCR on the reads; one entry per CDR3 protein. The sample shows 250,000 to 350,000 distinct CDR3 sequences, roughly 25% of them seen only once. Sequencing was carried out using PBMCs. These receptors came from a human donor in good health (CMV status not recorded). Some clones in this sample may be carry-over from other donors' samples. Both conserved end residues are part of each CDR3. D genes are given only for firm matches. Rows give clone size only sometimes, using once, few, many, or a class for an expanded clone.

size,V,J,D,CDR3,DNA
-,TRBV28,TRBJ2-3,-,CASSSPGRTSTDTQYF,TGTGCCAGCAGTTCCCCGGGACGGACTAGCACAGATACGCAGTATTTT
-,TRBV15,TRBJ1-1,-,CATSRTLQGVTAEAFF,TGTGCCACCAGCAGAACATTACAGGGAGTGACGGCTGAAGCTTTCTTT
-,TRBV19,TRBJ2-3,-,CASSIRAGHTDTQYF,TGTGCCAGTAGTATCCGGGCGGGGCACACAGATACGCAGTATTTT
many,TRBV10-3,TRBJ2-5,-,CAISEGGQTQYF,TGTGCCATCAGTGAGGGTGGACAGACCCAGTACTTC
-,TRBV28,TRBJ1-6,-,CASSLWGAGGNSPLHF,TGTGCCAGCAGTTTATGGGGAGCGGGTGGGAATTCACCCCTCCACTTT
many,TRBV20-1,TRBJ1-5,TRBD1,CSANAWTGGQPQHF,TGCAGTGCTAATGCGTGGACAGGGGGTCAGCCCCAGCATTTT
-,TRBV5-5,TRBJ2-1,TRBD2,CASSLALAGEGDNEQFF,TGTGCCAGCAGCTTGGCACTAGCGGGAGAAGGAGACAATGAGCAGTTCTTC
few,TRBV5-6,TRBJ2-1,TRBD2,CASSLGTSRYNEQFF,TGTGCCAGCAGCTTGGGGACTAGCCGATACAATGAGCAGTTCTTC
-,TRBV5-1,TRBJ1-2,-,CASSLAPTDGYGYTF,TGCGCCAGCAGCTTGGCTCCGACAGATGGCTATGGCTACACCTTC
many,TRBV18,TRBJ2-7,TRBD2,CASSPGTSGYEQYF,TGTGCCAGCAGCCCCGGGACTAGCGGCTACGAGCAGTACTTC
-,TRBV28,TRBJ2-5,-,CASSLGGVGETQYF,TGTGCCAGCAGTTTAGGAGGGGTAGGAGAGACCCAGTACTTC
few,TRBV20-1,TRBJ2-1,-,CSARDAGALNEQFF,TGCAGTGCTAGAGATGCGGGGGCCCTCAATGAGCAGTTCTTC
-,TRBV30,TRBJ2-1,TRBD1,CAWSWWDREQGEQFF,TGTGCCTGGAGTTGGTGGGACAGGGAGCAGGGTGAGCAGTTCTTC
many,TRBV11-3,TRBJ2-1,-,CASRGYNEQFF,TGTGCCAGCAGGGGTTACAATGAGCAGTTCTTC
-,TRBV29-1,TRBJ2-1,TRBD2,CSVALSFGTINNEQFF,TGCAGCGTCGCCCTGTCTTTCGGGACTATAAACAATGAGCAGTTCTTC
many,TRBV11-2,TRBJ2-1,TRBD2,CASSLAGFYGNEQFF,TGTGCCAGCAGCCTAGCGGGCTTCTACGGCAATGAGCAGTTCTTC
many,TRBV7-2,TRBJ2-2,TRBD1,CASSQTGQVNTGELFF,TGTGCCAGCAGTCAAACGGGACAGGTTAACACCGGGGAGCTGTTTTTT
few,TRBV11-3,TRBJ2-1,-,CASSSGGRFSYNEQFF,TGTGCCAGCAGCTCAGGGGGGCGTTTCTCCTACAATGAGCAGTTCTTC
once,TRBV24-1,TRBJ2-3,TRBD1,CATSRDRGLDTQYF,TGTGCCACCAGCCGGGACAGGGGGCTAGATACGCAGTATTTT
few,TRBV6-2/TRBV6-3,TRBJ1-1,TRBD1,CASSHRPGQGPEAFF,TGTGCCAGCAGTCATCGGCCGGGACAGGGACCTGAAGCTTTCTTT
once,TRBV5-1,TRBJ1-1,-,CASSLAGGTLIPNTEAFF,TGCGCCAGCAGCTTGGCCGGGGGGACACTTATACCGAACACTGAAGCTTTCTTT
few,TRBV5-5,TRBJ2-2,-,CASSLLQRSGELFF,TGTGCCAGCAGCCTCCTCCAGCGATCCGGGGAGCTGTTTTTT
-,TRBV14,TRBJ1-5,-,CASSQGGTGNQPQHF,TGTGCCAGCAGCCAAGGGGGCACGGGGAATCAGCCCCAGCATTTT
-,TRBV5-6,TRBJ1-5,TRBD1,CASSLVGGGGSQHF,TGTGCCAGCAGCTTGGTAGGGGGCGGAGGGTCCCAGCATTTT
-,TRBV19,TRBJ2-7,TRBD2,CASRQTSGTREQYF,TGTGCCAGTAGACAGACTAGCGGGACCCGCGAGCAGTACTTC
-,TRBV10-2,TRBJ2-1,-,CASSESHPGLGDEQFF,TGCGCCAGCAGTGAATCCCACCCCGGACTGGGGGATGAGCAGTTCTTC
-,TRBV12-3/TRBV12-4,TRBJ2-5,TRBD2,CASSYSGGAETQYF,TGTGCCAGCAGCTATAGCGGGGGGGCGGAGACCCAGTACTTC
-,TRBV12-3/TRBV12-4,TRBJ1-2,TRBD1,CASTPGQSGYTF,TGTGCCAGCACCCCGGGACAGTCGGGCTACACCTTC
-,TRBV12-3/TRBV12-4,TRBJ2-1,TRBD1,CASTVTGSPNEQFF,TGTGCCAGCACCGTGACAGGGTCCCCCAATGAGCAGTTCTTC
-,TRBV6-6,TRBJ1-5,TRBD1,CASSYGQGMDQPQHF,TGTGCCAGCAGTTACGGACAGGGGATGGATCAGCCCCAGCATTTT
many,TRBV7-2,TRBJ2-5,TRBD1,CASSTGGQGETQYF,TGTGCCAGCAGCACCGGGGGACAGGGGGAGACCCAGTACTTC
few,TRBV20-1,TRBJ2-1,TRBD2,CSTLRERGNEQFF,TGCAGTACTCTACGGGAGCGGGGCAATGAGCAGTTCTTC
many,TRBV6-1,TRBJ1-1,-,CASRNLQGRVNTEAFF,TGTGCCAGCCGGAACCTACAGGGCAGGGTAAACACTGAAGCTTTCTTT
many,TRBV7-2,TRBJ2-1,TRBD2,CASSLDSGSRNEQFF,TGTGCCAGCAGCTTGGACAGCGGGAGTAGGAATGAGCAGTTCTTC
many,TRBV7-2,TRBJ2-5,-,CASSSSGRLQETQYF,TGTGCCAGCAGCTCCTCGGGACGTTTACAAGAGACCCAGTACTTC
-,TRBV6-8,TRBJ1-2,-,CASSTPGSGYTF,TGTGCCAGCAGTACCCCAGGCTCGGGCTACACCTTC
many,TRBV20-1,TRBJ1-1,-,CSARGNTEAFF,TGCAGTGCTAGGGGAAACACTGAAGCTTTCTTT
many,TRBV29-1,TRBJ1-4,TRBD1,CSGAGTGTREKLFF,TGCAGCGGGGCCGGGACAGGAACGAGGGAAAAACTGTTTTTT
few,TRBV19,TRBJ2-3,-,CASSILASSDTQYF,TGTGCCAGTAGTATCCTGGCCTCCTCAGATACGCAGTATTTT
-,TRBV7-2,TRBJ2-3,TRBD1,CASSWGTVTDTQYF,TGTGCCAGCAGCTGGGGGACAGTTACAGATACGCAGTATTTT